This T cell receptor beta chain came from a study of cytomegalovirus exposure and HLA in healthy donors listed by TCRdb under 2017. Background for the entire study: According to a later analysis, one platform produced both the 100 to 150 validation repertoires and the 666 repertoires of the first cohort. The aim of the study was to test whether cataloging public T cell receptors could identify signatures of past pathogen exposure. A separate validation cohort of roughly 130 different subjects was used in addition to the 666-subject first cohort. To predict cytomegalovirus infection status, the study brought together high-throughput TCR immunosequencing, statistical association of individual TCRs with disease status, and machine learning.

Points the paper makes about the study in general: According to the authors, the approach could potentially be generalized to other disease states and immunological phenotypes. A later analysis found that TCRs clustered in the first cohort also tended to co-occur in the 120 validation repertoires, with 90% to 95% of cluster scores above 0. A total of some 180 TCR beta chains were listed by the study as associated with cytomegalovirus. In vitro tests confirmed that a few of the cytomegalovirus-associated TCR beta chains recognize cytomegalovirus antigens. Cytomegalovirus status was reported to be diagnosed by the classifier with high specificity and sensitivity in both the original and validation cohorts. While some public TCRs were present in many individuals, most TCR sequences turned up only very rarely across donors. A later analysis lacked HLA typing for the validation cohort, so it scored co-occurrence in that cohort across all 120 or so repertoires.

To note about this clone: Its target antigen remains unknown. Base qualities are not recorded, but no much larger clone differs from it by a single base.

The CDR3 holds 13 amino acids from the cysteine to the phenylalanine. Solely the CDR3 DNA is kept, with 39 bases framed from the first base. The V end loses 2 bases and the J end loses 1 base, and a stretch of 5 bases separates them. The germline V gene provides CDR1 MDHEN and CDR2 SYDVKM. The library was obtained by the immunoSEQ multiplex PCR assay. In the paper's pipeline: A statistical classification framework was built to diagnose cytomegalovirus status from the catalog of TCR beta chain sequences. TCRdb retrieved this table from immuneACCESS and kept in-frame rearrangements only. Not all clones are present; in checked studies, unresolved V genes account for under half, and no reason is known for the remainder. The DNA was the basis for D and trimming; V, J and clone size are from that table. The sample table records some 98,000 clones; roughly 84% of these occur just once. Over 6% of the sample rests with the top ten.

Separate from the roughly 650-subject first cohort, the validation cohort of 90 to 150 subjects was the group to which the donors belonged. This sequence uses TRBV28 and TRBJ1-1; 5 matching bases give a weak D call of TRBD1. The source is a man aged 18 to 35 in good health and CMV-seropositive. Sequencing was carried out using PBMCs. The nucleotide sequence is TGTGCCAGCAGTTTAGGACAGAACACTGAAGCTTTCTTT. This sequence encodes CASSLGQNTEAFF.